The clone carrying this TCR beta chain has at least ten counts. What it binds is unknown. The CDR3 is made up of 19 amino acids. Germline CDR1 is MDHEN and CDR2 is SYDVKM. Trimming at V came to 1 base and at J to 5 bases, leaving 16 bases not matched to a gene. The record originates from a study of response to subunit inactivated influenza vaccine. Overall study findings and caveats: The authors suggested that few new T cells are recruited per seasonal influenza vaccination.

TCRdb used MiXCR to reprocess the RT-PCR reads, holding one entry per CDR3 protein. Of under 200,000 distinct CDR3 sequences detected, 11% appear once; the ten largest clones hold around 11%. This TCR was sampled from a man between 50 and 59 years old who received an inactivated influenza vaccine. The gene calls are TRBV28 and TRBJ2-3; 9 bases line up with TRBD2. The specimen comprised non-naive T cells sorted from PBMCs, sampled more than 35 days after vaccination. The CDR3 region is CASSLSSYLRREGQDTQYF. CDR3 sequence (DNA): TGTGCCAGCAGTTTATCGTCTTATCTGCGGCGGGAGGGCCAAGATACGCAGTATTTT.